Listed here is a single T cell receptor beta chain. The table came from immunoSEQ multiplex PCR; TCRdb's copy has only in-frame clones and leaves some out. The sample has hundreds of thousands of clones; roughly 95% are singletons. This sample was taken from a study of shared clonotypes between healthy human individuals. Naive-designated CD8 cells lacked CD45RO, were positively enriched for CCR7, and omitted terminally differentiated effector memory CD45RA+ cells. This CDR3 comprises 14 residues. J lost 4 bases, V lost 3 bases, and 5 bases had no gene match. Germline V CDR1 and CDR2: MNHEY, SMNVEV (reference sequence).

Source material: naive CD8+ T cells sorted from blood. The source is a woman in her twenties or thirties in good health. The rearrangement links TRBV27 to TRBJ2-7, with TRBD2 identical over 8 bases. The CDR3 nucleotides read TGTGCCAGCAGTTTGGCTAGCGGGCCGTACGAGCAGTACTTC. Its protein product is CASSLASGPYEQYF.